A single sample is the source of the 4 T cell receptor beta chains below, sequenced in a study of blood T cell repertoires in COVID-19. The repertoire was sequenced with immunoSEQ multiplex PCR; TCRdb's copy has only in-frame clones and lacks some. This table has 300,000 to 350,000 clones, 75% to 95% appearing once. Material: peripheral blood. The receptors originated from a woman younger than 45 with COVID-19, enrolled during active disease.

This clone has a single count. This rearrangement joins TRBV2 to TRBJ2-1; 9 bases match TRBD2. The junction had 10 bases not matched to a gene; V was cut back by 6 bases and J by 7 bases. The CDR3 contains 15 residues. The germline gives CDR1 SNHLY, CDR2 FYNNEI. The chain's CDR3 is CASRARLAVYNEQFF. The CDR3 nucleotides are TGTGCCAGCAGGGCCAGACTAGCGGTTTATAATGAGCAGTTCTTC.

This clone came up once. The chain combines TRBV4-1 with TRBJ2-1; TRBD2 aligns across 10 bases. This CDR3 comprises 17 residues. CDR1 is MGHRA and CDR2 is YSYEKL in the germline V gene. V lost 2 bases, J lost 6 bases, and 10 bases stayed unmatched. The DNA for the CDR3 is TGCGCCAGCAGCCAAACAATGGACCAGCGGGGGGGCAATGAGCAGTTCTTC. This translates into CASSQTMDQRGGNEQFF.

J is TRBJ1-1 and V is TRBV4-1; D is uncertain. CDR3 size: 15 residues. V gave up 0 bases and J gave up 2 bases, with 10 bases separating them. The germline V gene has CDR1 MGHRA and CDR2 YSYEKL. The CDR3 spells CASSQDRPTNTEAFF. CDR3 bases: TGCGCCAGCAGCCAAGATCGACCGACAAACACTGAAGCTTTCTTT.

J is TRBJ2-7 and V is TRBV7-8; 7 nucleotides align to TRBD1. Germline CDR1 is SGHVS and CDR2 is FQNEAQ. V was pared by 1 base and J by 4 bases, with 10 bases of the junction left unmatched. This CDR3 region has 16 residues. CDR3 DNA: TGTGCCAGCAGCTTAGGGGGACAGCCCTGGTTATACGAGCAGTACTTC. It yields the protein CASSLGGQPWLYEQYF.